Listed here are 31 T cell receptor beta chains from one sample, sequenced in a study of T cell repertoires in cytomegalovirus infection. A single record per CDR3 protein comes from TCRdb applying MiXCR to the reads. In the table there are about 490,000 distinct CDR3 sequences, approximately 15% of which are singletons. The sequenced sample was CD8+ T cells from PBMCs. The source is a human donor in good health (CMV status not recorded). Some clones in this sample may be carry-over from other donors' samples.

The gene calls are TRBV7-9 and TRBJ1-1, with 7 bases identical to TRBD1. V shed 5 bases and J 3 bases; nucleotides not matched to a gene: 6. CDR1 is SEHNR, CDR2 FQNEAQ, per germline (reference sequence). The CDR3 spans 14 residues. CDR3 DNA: TGTGCCAGCAGCGCCTCAGGGGGTGACACTGAAGCTTTCTTT. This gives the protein CASSASGGDTEAFF.

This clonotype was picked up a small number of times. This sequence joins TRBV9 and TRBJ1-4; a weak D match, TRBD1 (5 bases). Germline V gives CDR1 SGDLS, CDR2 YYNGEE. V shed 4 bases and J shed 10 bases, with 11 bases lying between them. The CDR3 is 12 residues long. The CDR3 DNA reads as TGTGCCAGCAGCTTCGACAGAAGAAAACTGTTTTTT. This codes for CASSFDRRKLFF.

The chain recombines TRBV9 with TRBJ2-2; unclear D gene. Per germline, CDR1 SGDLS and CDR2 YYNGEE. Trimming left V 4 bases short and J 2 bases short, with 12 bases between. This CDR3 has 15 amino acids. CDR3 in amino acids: CASSPEGVNTGELFF. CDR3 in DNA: TGTGCCAGCAGCCCCGAAGGCGTTAACACCGGGGAGCTGTTTTTT.

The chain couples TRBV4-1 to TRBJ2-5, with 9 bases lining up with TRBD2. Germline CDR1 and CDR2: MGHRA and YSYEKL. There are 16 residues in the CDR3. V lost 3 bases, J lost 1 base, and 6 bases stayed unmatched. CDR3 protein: CASSHYGSGSQETQYF. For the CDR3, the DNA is TGCGCCAGCAGCCATTATGGTAGCGGGAGCCAAGAGACCCAGTACTTC.

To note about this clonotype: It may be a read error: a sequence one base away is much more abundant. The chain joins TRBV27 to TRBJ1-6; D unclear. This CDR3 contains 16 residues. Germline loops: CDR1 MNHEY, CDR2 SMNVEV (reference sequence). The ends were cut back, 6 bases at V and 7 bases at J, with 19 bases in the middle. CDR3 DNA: TGTGCCAGCAGGGAGACGGACTACGCTGGGAATTCACCCCTCCACTTT. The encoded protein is CASRETDYAGNSPLHF.

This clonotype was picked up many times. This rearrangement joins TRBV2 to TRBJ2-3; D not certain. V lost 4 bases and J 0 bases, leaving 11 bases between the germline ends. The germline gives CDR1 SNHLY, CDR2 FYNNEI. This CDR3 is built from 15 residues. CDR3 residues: CASSVGTASTDTQYF. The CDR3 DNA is TGTGCCAGCAGTGTAGGTACGGCTAGCACAGATACGCAGTATTTT.

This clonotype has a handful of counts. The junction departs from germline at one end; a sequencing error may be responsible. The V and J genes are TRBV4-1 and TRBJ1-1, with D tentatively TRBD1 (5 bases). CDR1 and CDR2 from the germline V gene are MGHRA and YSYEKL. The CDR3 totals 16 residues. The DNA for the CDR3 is TGCGCCAGCAGCAAAGAGGACTGGGGGGTGAACACTGAAGCTTTCTTT. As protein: CASSKEDWGVNTEAFF.

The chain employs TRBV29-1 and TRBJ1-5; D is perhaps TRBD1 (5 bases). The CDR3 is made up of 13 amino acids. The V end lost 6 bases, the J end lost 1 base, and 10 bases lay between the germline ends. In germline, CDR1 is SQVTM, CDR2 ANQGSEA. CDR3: CSVQGGSNQPQHF. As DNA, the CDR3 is TGCAGCGTCCAGGGAGGGAGCAATCAGCCCCAGCATTTT.

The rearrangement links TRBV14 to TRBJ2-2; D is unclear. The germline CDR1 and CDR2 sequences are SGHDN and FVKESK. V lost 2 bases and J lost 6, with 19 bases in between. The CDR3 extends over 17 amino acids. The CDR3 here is CASSQYFLTTAPGELFF. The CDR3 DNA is TGTGCCAGCAGCCAATACTTCCTGACAACGGCCCCCGGGGAGCTGTTTTTT.

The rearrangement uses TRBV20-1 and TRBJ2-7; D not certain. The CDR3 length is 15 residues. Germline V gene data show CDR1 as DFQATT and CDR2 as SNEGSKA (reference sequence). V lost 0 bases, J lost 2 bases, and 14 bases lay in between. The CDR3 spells CSARDLTIRPYEQYF. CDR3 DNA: TGCAGTGCTAGAGATTTAACTATTCGGCCCTACGAGCAGTACTTC.

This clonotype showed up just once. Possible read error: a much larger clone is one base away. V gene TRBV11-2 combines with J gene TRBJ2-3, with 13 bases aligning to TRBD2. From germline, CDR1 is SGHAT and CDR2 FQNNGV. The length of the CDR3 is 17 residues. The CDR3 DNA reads TGTACCAGCAGCTTAACGTCCGGGACTAGCGGGACTAATACGCAGTATTTT. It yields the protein CTSSLTSGTSGTNTQYF.

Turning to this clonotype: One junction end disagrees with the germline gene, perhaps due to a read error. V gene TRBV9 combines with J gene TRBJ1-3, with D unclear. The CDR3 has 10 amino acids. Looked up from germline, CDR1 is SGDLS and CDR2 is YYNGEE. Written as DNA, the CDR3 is TGTGCCAGCAGCGGAAACCCCATATATTTT. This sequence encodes CASSGNPIYF.

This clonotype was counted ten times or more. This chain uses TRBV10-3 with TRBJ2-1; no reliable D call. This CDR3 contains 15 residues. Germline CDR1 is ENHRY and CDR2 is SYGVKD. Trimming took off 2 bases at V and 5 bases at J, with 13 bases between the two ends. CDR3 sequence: CAISEDSKRNNEQFF. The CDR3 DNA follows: TGTGCCATCAGTGAGGATAGCAAGAGGAACAATGAGCAGTTCTTC.

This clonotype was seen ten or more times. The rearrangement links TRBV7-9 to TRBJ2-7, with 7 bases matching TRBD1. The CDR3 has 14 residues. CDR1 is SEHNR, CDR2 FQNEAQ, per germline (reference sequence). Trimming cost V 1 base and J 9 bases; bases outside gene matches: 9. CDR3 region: CASSLERDRTGQYF. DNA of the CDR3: TGTGCCAGCAGCTTAGAACGAGACCGGACAGGGCAGTACTTC.

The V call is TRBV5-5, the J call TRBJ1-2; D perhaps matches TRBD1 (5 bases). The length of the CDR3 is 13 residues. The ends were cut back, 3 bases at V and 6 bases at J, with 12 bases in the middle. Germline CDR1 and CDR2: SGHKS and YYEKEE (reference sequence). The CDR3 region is CASSSTGTHGYTF. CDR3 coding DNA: TGTGCCAGCAGCTCGACGGGGACCCATGGCTACACCTTC.

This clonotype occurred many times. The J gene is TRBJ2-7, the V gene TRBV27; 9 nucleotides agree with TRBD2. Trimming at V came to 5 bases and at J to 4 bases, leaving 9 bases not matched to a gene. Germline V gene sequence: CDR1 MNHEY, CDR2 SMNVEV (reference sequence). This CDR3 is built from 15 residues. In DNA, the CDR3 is TGTGCCAGCAGTGGGGCGGGTAGCGGGAGTTACGAGCAGTACTTC. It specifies CASSGAGSGSYEQYF.

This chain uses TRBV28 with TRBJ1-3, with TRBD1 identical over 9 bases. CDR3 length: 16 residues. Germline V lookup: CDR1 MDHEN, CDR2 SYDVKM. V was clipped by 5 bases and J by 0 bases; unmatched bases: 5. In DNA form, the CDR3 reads TGTGCCAGCAGTCCAGGACAGGGGTACTCTGGAAACACCATATATTTT. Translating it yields CASSPGQGYSGNTIYF.

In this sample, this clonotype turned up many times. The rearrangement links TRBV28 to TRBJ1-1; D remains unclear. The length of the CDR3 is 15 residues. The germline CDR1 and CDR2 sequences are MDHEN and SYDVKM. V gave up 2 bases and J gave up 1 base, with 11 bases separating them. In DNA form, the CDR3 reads TGTGCCAGCAGTTTAATCCAGGTCGGGAACACTGAAGCTTTCTTT. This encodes CASSLIQVGNTEAFF.

CDR3 loop: CASSAGGAAGNTIYF. DNA for the CDR3: TGTGCCAGCTCCGCAGGGGGCGCGGCTGGAAACACCATATATTTT. V gene TRBV18 combines with J gene TRBJ1-3; TRBD1 matches at 8 bases. The CDR3 is made up of 15 amino acids. With V trimmed by 6 bases and J by 2 bases, 6 bases remained unmatched. Per the germline V gene, CDR1 is KGHSH and CDR2 is LQKENI.

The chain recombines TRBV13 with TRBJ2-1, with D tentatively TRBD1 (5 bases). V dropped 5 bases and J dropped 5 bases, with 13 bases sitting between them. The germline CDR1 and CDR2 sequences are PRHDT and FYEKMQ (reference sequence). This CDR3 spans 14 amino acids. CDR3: CASSPWTIDNEQFF. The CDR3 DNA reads TGTGCCAGCAGCCCGTGGACAATTGACAATGAGCAGTTCTTC.

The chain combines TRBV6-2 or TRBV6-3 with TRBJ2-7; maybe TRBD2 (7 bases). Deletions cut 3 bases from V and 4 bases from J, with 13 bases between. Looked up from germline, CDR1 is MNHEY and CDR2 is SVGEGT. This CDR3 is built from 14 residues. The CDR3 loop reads CASSYGGGLYEQYF. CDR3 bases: TGTGCCAGCAGTTATGGGGGGGGCCTTTACGAGCAGTACTTC.

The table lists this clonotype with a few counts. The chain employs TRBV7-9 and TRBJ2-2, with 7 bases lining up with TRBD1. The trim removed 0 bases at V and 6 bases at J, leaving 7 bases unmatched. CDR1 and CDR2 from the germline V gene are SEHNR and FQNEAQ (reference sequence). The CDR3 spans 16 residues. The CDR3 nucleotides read TGTGCCAGCAGCTTAGCCTGGACAGGACCCCCCGGGGAGCTGTTTTTT. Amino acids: CASSLAWTGPPGELFF. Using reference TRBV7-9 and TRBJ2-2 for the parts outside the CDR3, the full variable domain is DTGVSQNPRHKITKRGQNVTFRCDPISEHNRLYWYRQTLGQGPEFLTYFQNEAQLEKSRLLSDRFSAERPKGSFSTLEIQRTEQGDSAMYLCASSLAWTGPPGELFFGEGSRLTVL.

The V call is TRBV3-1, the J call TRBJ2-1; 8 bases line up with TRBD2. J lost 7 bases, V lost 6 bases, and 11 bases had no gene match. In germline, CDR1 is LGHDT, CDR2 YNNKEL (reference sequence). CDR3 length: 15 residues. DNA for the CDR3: TGTGCCAGCAGGCCCGGGAGCGGGGGCCCGAATGAGCAGTTCTTC. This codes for CASRPGSGGPNEQFF.

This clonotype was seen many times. Written as DNA, the CDR3 is TGTGCCAGCAGTTTCAAGGGGGCTTCGATTGGAAACACTGAAGCTTTCTTT. Translation: CASSFKGASIGNTEAFF. V usage is TRBV28 and J usage is TRBJ1-1; 7 nucleotides align to TRBD1. CDR3 size: 17 residues. With 3 bases clipped from V and 2 bases from J, the junction kept 12 bases outside the gene matches. From germline, CDR1 is MDHEN and CDR2 SYDVKM. Supplemented by reference TRBV28 and TRBJ1-1, the full variable domain reads DVKVTQSSRYLVKRTGEKVFLECVQDMDHENMFWYRQDPGLGLRLIYFSYDVKMKEKGDIPEGYSVSREKKERFSLILESASTNQTSMYLCASSFKGASIGNTEAFFGQGTRLTVV.

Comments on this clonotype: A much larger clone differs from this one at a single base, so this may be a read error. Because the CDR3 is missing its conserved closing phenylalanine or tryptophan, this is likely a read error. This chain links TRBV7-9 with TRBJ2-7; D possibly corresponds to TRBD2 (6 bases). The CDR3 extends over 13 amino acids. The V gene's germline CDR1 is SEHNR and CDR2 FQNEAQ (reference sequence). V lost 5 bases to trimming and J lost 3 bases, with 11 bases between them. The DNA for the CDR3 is TGTGCCAGCAGCGGTCGGGGGAGCTACGAGCAGTACTTA. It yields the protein CASSGRGSYEQYL.

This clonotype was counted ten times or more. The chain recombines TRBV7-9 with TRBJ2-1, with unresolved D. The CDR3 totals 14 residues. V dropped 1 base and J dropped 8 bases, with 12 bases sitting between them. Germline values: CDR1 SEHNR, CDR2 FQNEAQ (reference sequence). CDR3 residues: CASSLDLTADEQFF. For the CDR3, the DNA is TGTGCCAGCAGCTTAGATTTGACCGCCGATGAGCAGTTCTTC.

The CDR3 DNA reads as TGTGCCAGCAGTTACAACCAGGAAGCTTTCTTT. Its protein is CASSYNQEAFF. The chain links TRBV6-8 to TRBJ1-1; D not certain. Between the trimmed V and J ends, which lost 2 bases and 8 bases, there was a span of 6 bases. This CDR3 spans 11 amino acids. Per the germline V gene, CDR1 is MNHGY and CDR2 is SAAAGT.

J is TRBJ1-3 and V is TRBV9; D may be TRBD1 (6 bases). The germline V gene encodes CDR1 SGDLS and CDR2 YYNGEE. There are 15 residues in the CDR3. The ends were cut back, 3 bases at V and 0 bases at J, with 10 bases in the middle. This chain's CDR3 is CASSGTVASGNTIYF. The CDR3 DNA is TGTGCCAGCAGCGGGACAGTGGCCTCTGGAAACACCATATATTTT.

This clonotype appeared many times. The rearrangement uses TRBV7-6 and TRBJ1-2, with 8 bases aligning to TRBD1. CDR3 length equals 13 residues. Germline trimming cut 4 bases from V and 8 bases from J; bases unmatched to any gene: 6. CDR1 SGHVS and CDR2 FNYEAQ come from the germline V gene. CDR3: CASSSQGADGYTF. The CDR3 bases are TGTGCCAGCAGCTCCCAGGGGGCCGACGGCTACACCTTC.

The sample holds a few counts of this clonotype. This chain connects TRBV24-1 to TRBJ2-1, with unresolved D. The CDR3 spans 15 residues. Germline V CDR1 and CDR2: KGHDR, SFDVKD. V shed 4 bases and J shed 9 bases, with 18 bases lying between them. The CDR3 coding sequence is TGTGCCACCAGTGACCAAAGGAACAGTTTGAGTGAGCAGTTCTTC. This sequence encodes CATSDQRNSLSEQFF.

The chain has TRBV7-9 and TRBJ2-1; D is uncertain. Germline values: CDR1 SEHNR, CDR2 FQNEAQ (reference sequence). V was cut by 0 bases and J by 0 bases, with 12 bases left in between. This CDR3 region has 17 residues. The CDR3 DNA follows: TGTGCCAGCAGCTTAGCGAATCGGGCTCGCTCCTACAATGAGCAGTTCTTC. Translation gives CASSLANRARSYNEQFF.